Sequencing of this T cell receptor beta chain was carried out in a study of radiotherapy plus CTLA-4 blockade in lung cancer. Study as a whole: Disease control was achieved by around 30% of patients, and objective responses by 18%. Study-level results: Following radiotherapy plus ipilimumab, tumor-derived TCR clones expanded in the blood. With interferon-beta, early dynamics of blood T cell clones were reported to best predict response.

CTLA-4 blockade using ipilimumab, together with focal radiation, was received by patients with chemo-refractory metastatic non-small-cell lung cancer. The data were produced by immunoSEQ multiplex PCR, yet TCRdb's version contains in-frame clones alone and is incomplete. The sample records about 31,000 clones, around 70% being singletons. With respect to this clone: What it recognizes is unknown.

The germline V and J ends were trimmed by 7 bases and 8 bases, with 17 bases remaining between them. The CDR3 length is 14 residues. Germline V gives CDR1 MDHEN, CDR2 SYDVKM. The sequencing here drew on peripheral blood, taken from a patient treated with radiotherapy plus ipilimumab. The receptor comes from a human donor with non-small cell lung cancer whose response to radiotherapy plus ipilimumab could not be evaluated. This chain links TRBV28 with TRBJ1-4, with D possibly being TRBD1 (5 bases). CDR3 bases: TGTGCCAGCACCTCGGGAGGGGAAGACGAAAAACTGTTTTTT. It codes for CASTSGGEDEKLFF.